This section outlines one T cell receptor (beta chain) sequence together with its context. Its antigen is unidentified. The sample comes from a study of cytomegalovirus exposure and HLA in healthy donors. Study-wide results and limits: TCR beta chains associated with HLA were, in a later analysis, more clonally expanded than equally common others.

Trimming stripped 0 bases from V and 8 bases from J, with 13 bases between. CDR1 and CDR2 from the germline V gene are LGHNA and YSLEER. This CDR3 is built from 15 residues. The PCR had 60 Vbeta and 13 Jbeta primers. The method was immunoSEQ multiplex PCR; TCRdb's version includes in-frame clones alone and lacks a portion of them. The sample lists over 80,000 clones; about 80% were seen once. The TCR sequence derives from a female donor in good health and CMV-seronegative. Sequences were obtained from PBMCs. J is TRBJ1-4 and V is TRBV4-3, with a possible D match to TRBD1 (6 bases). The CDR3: CASSQDRGGGEKLFF. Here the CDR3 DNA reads TGCGCCAGCAGCCAAGATAGGGGGGGTGGGGAAAAACTGTTTTTT.